This T cell receptor beta chain was recovered during a study of PD-L1 blockade in urothelial cancer. Study details: Chemotherapy regimens numbering 0 to 3 had been given to patients. Whole-study results and caveats: Patients with durable benefit had greater blood expansion of tumor-associated TCR clones 3 weeks into treatment.

On this clone: Its matching antigen is unknown.

The time point denotes: peripheral blood 6 weeks after treatment start. V gave up 0 bases and J gave up 4 bases, with 14 bases separating them. Germline V gives CDR1 MNHNY, CDR2 SVGAGI (reference sequence). The CDR3 is 16 residues long. Assay used: immunoSEQ multiplex PCR; TCRdb lists only in-frame clones, some missing. The top ten clones hold 11% of a sample with fewer than 85,000 clones, 85% to 90% of them seen once. The sequence derives from a man aged 55 to 69 with urothelial cancer. This specimen consisted of PBMCs, obtained around atezolizumab (anti-PD-L1) treatment. V gene TRBV6-6 combines with J gene TRBJ2-3, with D possibly being TRBD2 (5 bases). The CDR3 nucleotides are TGTGCCAGCAGTTACTCGCACCCCCTACTAGCAGATACGCAGTATTTT. Protein product: CASSYSHPLLADTQYF.